The clone carrying this T cell receptor beta chain was picked up a small number of times. This sample is part of a study of PD-1 blockade in classical Hodgkin lymphoma. The time point here: newly diagnosed, previously untreated cHL patient sample. Through magnetic negative selection, CD8+ T cells were separated from PBMCs that had been thawed. Germline assignment: CDR1 SQVTM and CDR2 ANQGSEA. This CDR3 is 14 amino acids long. Germline trimming cut 7 bases from V and 7 bases from J; bases unmatched to any gene: 8. TCRdb keeps only in-frame clones here, not all; method: immunoSEQ multiplex PCR. This sample has some 21,000 clones, with around nine tenths found just once.

This sequence originates from a human donor with classical Hodgkin lymphoma. The rearrangement uses TRBV29-1 and TRBJ2-1, with 12 bases fitting TRBD1. The sample comprised CD8+ T cells from blood. CDR3 loop: CSAPGQGAFNEQFF. The CDR3 coding sequence is TGCAGCGCTCCGGGACAGGGGGCTTTTAATGAGCAGTTCTTC.